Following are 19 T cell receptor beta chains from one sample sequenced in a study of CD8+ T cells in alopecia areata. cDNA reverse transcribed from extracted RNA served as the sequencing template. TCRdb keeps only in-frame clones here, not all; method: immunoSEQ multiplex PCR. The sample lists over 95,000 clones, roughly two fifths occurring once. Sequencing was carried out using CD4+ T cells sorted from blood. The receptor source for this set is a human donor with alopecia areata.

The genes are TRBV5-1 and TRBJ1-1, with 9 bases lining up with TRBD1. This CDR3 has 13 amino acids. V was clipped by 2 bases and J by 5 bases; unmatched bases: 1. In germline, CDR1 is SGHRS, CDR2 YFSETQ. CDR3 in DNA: TGCGCCAGCAGCTTTGACAGGGGGACTGAAGCTTTCTTT. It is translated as CASSFDRGTEAFF.

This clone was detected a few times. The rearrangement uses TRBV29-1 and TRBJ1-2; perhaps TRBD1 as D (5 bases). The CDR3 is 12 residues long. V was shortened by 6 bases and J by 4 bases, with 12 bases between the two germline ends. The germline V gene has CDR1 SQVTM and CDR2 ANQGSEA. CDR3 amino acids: CSVGSGSYGYTF. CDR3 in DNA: TGCAGCGTCGGATCAGGGAGCTATGGCTACACCTTC.

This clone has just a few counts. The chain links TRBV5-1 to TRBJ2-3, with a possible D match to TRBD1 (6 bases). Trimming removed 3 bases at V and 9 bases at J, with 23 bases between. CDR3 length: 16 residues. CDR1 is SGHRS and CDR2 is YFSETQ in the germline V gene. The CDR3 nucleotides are TGCGCCAGCAGCTCATACAGGGCGGCGGACAGCGGCACGCAGTATTTT. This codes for CASSSYRAADSGTQYF.

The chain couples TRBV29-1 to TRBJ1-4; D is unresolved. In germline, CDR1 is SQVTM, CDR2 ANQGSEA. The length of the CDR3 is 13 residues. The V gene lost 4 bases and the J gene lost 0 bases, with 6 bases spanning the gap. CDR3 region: CSVGGSTNEKLFF. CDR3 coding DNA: TGCAGCGTTGGAGGATCAACTAATGAAAAACTGTTTTTT.

CDR3 residues: CAWLGAGGRTTQYF. The CDR3 nucleotides are TGTGCCTGGCTCGGGGCGGGAGGCCGCACTACGCAGTATTTT. This chain connects TRBV30 to TRBJ2-3, with 8 nucleotides matching TRBD2. The germline gives CDR1 GTSNPN, CDR2 SVGIG (reference sequence). Losses at the gene ends were 5 bases for V and 8 bases for J; bases not matched to a gene: 12. The CDR3 runs 14 residues.

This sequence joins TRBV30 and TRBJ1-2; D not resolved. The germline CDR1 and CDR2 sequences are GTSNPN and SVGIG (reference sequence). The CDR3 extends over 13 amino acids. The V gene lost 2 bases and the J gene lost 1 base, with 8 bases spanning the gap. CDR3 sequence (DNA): TGTGCCTGGAGTTCCGACGGTAACTATGGCTACACCTTC. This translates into CAWSSDGNYGYTF.

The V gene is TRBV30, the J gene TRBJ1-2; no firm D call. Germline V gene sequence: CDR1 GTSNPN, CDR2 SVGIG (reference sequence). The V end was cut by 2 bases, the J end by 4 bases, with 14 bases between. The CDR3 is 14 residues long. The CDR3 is CAWSPGLKGYGYTF. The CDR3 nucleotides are TGTGCCTGGAGTCCAGGTCTTAAGGGCTATGGCTACACCTTC.

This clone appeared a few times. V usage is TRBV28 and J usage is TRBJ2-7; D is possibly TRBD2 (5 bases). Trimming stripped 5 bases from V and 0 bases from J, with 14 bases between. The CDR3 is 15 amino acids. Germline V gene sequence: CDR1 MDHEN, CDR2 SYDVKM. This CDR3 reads CASSGGLGSSYEQYF. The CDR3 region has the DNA TGTGCCAGCAGTGGAGGACTGGGGAGCTCCTACGAGCAGTACTTC.

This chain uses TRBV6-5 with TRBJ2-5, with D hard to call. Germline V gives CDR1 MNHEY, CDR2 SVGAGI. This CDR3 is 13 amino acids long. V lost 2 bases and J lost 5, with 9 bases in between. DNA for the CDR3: TGTGCCAGCAGTTACACGGTCGGGGAGACCCAGTACTTC. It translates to CASSYTVGETQYF.

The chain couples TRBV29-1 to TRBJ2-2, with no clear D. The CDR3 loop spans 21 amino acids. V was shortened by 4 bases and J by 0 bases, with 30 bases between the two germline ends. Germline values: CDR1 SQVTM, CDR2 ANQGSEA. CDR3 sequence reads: CSVAYLHPPEGNSANTGELFF. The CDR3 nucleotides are TGCAGCGTTGCCTACCTCCACCCCCCGGAAGGGAACTCCGCGAACACCGGGGAGCTGTTTTTT.

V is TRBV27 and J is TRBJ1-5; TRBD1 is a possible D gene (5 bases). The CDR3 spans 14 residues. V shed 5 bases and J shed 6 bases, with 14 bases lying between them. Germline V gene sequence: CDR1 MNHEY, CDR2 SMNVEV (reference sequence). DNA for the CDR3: TGTGCCAGCAGTCTACACGGGGGTACTCAGCCCCAGCATTTT. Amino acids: CASSLHGGTQPQHF.

CDR3 nucleotide sequence: TGCGCCAGCAGTCCTACCGGGTCCTCCACCGGGGAGCTGTTTTTT. This translates into CASSPTGSSTGELFF. The genes are TRBV4-1 and TRBJ2-2; D unresolved. The CDR3 is made up of 15 amino acids. The germline gives CDR1 MGHRA, CDR2 YSYEKL. V was shortened by 6 bases and J by 4 bases, with 15 bases between the two germline ends.

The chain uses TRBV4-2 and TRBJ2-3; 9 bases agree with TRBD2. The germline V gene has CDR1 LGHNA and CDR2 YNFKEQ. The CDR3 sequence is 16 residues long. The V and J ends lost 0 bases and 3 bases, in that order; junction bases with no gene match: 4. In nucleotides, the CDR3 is TGTGCCAGCAGCCAAGATAGGACTAGCGAAACAGATACGCAGTATTTT. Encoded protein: CASSQDRTSETDTQYF.

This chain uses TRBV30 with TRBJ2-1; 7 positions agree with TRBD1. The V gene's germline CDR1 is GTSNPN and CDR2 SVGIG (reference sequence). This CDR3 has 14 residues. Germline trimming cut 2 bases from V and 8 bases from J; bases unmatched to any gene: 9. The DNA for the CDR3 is TGTGCCTGGAGTTTGGCAGGGGGTGCGTATGAGCAGTTCTTC. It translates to CAWSLAGGAYEQFF. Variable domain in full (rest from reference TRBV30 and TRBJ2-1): SQTIHQWPATLVQPVGSPLSLECTVEGTSNPNLYWYRQAAGRGLQLLFYSVGIGQISSEVPQNLSASRPQDRQFILSSKKLLLSDSGFYLCAWSLAGGAYEQFFGPGTRLTVL.

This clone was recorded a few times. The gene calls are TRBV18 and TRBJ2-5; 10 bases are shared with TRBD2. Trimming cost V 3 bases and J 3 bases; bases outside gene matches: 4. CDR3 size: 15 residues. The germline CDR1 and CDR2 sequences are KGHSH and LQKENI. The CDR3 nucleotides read TGTGCCAGCTCACCTCGGCTAGCGGGAGAAGAGACCCAGTACTTC. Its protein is CASSPRLAGEETQYF.

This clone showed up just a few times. The CDR3, as DNA: TGCAGCGTCAGCCGGGGGTCAGGGGAGTACTTC. Its translation: CSVSRGSGEYF. This sequence joins TRBV29-1 and TRBJ2-7; possibly TRBD1 or TRBD2 for D (6 bases each). V was shortened by 6 bases and J by 11 bases, with 17 bases between the two germline ends. CDR1 and CDR2 from the germline V gene are SQVTM and ANQGSEA. The CDR3 extends over 11 amino acids.

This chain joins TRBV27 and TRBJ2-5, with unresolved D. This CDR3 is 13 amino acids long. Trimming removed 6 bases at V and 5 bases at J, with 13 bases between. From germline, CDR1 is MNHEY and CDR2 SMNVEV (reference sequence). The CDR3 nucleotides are TGTGCCAGCAGGGCTTACGGACGCGAGACCCAGTACTTC. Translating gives CASRAYGRETQYF.

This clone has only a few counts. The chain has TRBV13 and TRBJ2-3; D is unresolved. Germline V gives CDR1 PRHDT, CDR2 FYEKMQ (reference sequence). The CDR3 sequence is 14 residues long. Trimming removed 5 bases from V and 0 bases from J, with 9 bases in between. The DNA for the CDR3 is TGTGCCAGCAGCACTCTGACTAGCACAGATACGCAGTATTTT. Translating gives CASSTLTSTDTQYF.

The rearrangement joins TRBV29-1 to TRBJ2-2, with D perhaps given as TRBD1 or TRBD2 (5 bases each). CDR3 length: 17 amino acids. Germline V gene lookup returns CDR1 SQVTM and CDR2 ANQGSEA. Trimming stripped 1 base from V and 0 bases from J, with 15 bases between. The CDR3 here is CSVEGPFGGSNTGELFF. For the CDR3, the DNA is TGCAGCGTTGAAGGCCCGTTTGGGGGATCGAACACCGGGGAGCTGTTTTTT.